The 20 T cell receptor beta chains below come from one sample, sequenced in a study of blood T cell repertoires in COVID-19. Repertoires were generated with immunoSEQ multiplex PCR, while TCRdb's copy carries only in-frame clones and drops some. The data show a few hundred thousand clones, roughly 87% seen once. The sequenced sample was PBMCs or T cells enriched from blood (not recorded which). The receptors here all came from a woman between 25 and 40 years old who had recovered from COVID-19.

The sample holds one count of this clone. The chain carries TRBV18 and TRBJ1-6; 7 nucleotides agree with TRBD1. This CDR3 region has 15 residues. The junction had 8 bases not matched to a gene; V was cut back by 2 bases and J by 10 bases. Germline V gene lookup returns CDR1 KGHSH and CDR2 LQKENI. Here the CDR3 reads CASSPGQGDLSPLHF. The CDR3 DNA sequence: TGTGCCAGCTCACCAGGGCAGGGGGATCTCTCACCCCTCCACTTT.

The J gene is TRBJ2-5, the V gene TRBV13; 11 bases are a match to TRBD2. V was clipped by 5 bases and J by 4 bases; unmatched bases: 3. The CDR3 loop spans 14 amino acids. Looked up from germline, CDR1 is PRHDT and CDR2 is FYEKMQ (reference sequence). In DNA, the CDR3 is TGTGCCAGCAGCCCGGGGACTAGCGGAGAGACCCAGTACTTC. Protein: CASSPGTSGETQYF.

The V call is TRBV27, the J call TRBJ1-1, with TRBD1 as a possible D gene (5 bases). The CDR3 has 19 amino acids. Germline CDR1 and CDR2: MNHEY and SMNVEV (reference sequence). Trimming removed 5 bases from V and 0 bases from J, with 25 bases in between. The CDR3 DNA follows: TGTGCCAGCAGTCTAACCGGGGGGGGGTTATCTTTAATGAACACTGAAGCTTTCTTT. Encoded protein: CASSLTGGGLSLMNTEAFF.

Note on this clone: The identical CDR3 is also encoded by other nucleotide sequences in the sample. The V and J genes are TRBV9 and TRBJ2-7; possible D gene TRBD1, 5 bases. CDR1 SGDLS and CDR2 YYNGEE come from the germline V gene. V was cut by 0 bases and J by 4 bases, with 11 bases left in between. The CDR3 loop spans 14 amino acids. The CDR3 sequence is CASSVGQGFYEQYF. In nucleotides, the CDR3 is TGTGCCAGCAGCGTAGGGCAGGGTTTTTACGAGCAGTACTTC.

In this sample, this clone turned up once. V usage is TRBV6-5 and J usage is TRBJ2-7; D may be TRBD1 (6 bases). The CDR3 has 15 residues. Germline V gene lookup returns CDR1 MNHEY and CDR2 SVGAGI. V was pared by 6 bases and J by 0 bases, with 15 bases between. The CDR3 DNA follows: TGTGCCAGCAGCGATCGACAGGCAACCTCCTACGAGCAGTACTTC. Amino acids: CASSDRQATSYEQYF.

The rearrangement uses TRBV11-2 and TRBJ2-7; TRBD2 might be the D (5 bases). The germline V gene encodes CDR1 SGHAT and CDR2 FQNNGV. The length of the CDR3 is 15 residues. Trimming removed 2 bases at V and 4 bases at J, with 15 bases between. Here the CDR3 DNA reads TGTGCCAGCAGCTTAACTGCCGGGGATCTTTACGAGCAGTACTTC. As protein: CASSLTAGDLYEQYF.

The chain uses TRBV10-2 and TRBJ2-7; 7 positions match TRBD1. CDR1 and CDR2 (germline): WSHSY, SAAADI. Trimming removed 3 bases from V and 2 bases from J; junction bases left unmatched: 10. This CDR3 has 16 amino acids. CDR3 DNA: TGCGCCAGCAGTGAATTCGTGGCAGGGGGAACCTACGAGCAGTACTTC. Amino acid sequence: CASSEFVAGGTYEQYF.

The chain combines TRBV6-6 with TRBJ1-5; D is undetermined. This CDR3 contains 12 residues. Trimming removed 6 bases from V and 8 bases from J, with 11 bases in between. Germline values: CDR1 MNHNY, CDR2 SVGAGI (reference sequence). The CDR3 DNA is TGTGCCAGCAGCTCCCCCGGGGAGCCCCAGCATTTT. This sequence encodes CASSSPGEPQHF.

As for this clone: The same CDR3 is also encoded by other DNA sequences in this sample. The chain has TRBV28 and TRBJ2-7, with D possibly matching TRBD1 (6 bases). Between the trimmed V and J ends, which lost 5 bases and 1 base, there was a span of 9 bases. This CDR3 spans 13 amino acids. Germline lookup yields CDR1 MDHEN and CDR2 SYDVKM. CDR3 DNA: TGTGCCAGCAGTCCCGGACAGTCCTACGAGCAGTACTTC. It is translated as CASSPGQSYEQYF. Full variable domain (rest looked up from reference TRBV28 and TRBJ2-7): DVKVTQSSRYLVKRTGEKVFLECVQDMDHENMFWYRQDPGLGLRLIYFSYDVKMKEKGDIPEGYSVSREKKERFSLILESASTNQTSMYLCASSPGQSYEQYFGPGTRLTVT.

This chain links TRBV5-6 with TRBJ2-1, with D possibly matching TRBD1 (6 bases). Trimming removed 4 bases from V and 3 bases from J, with 14 bases in between. This CDR3 spans 15 amino acids. The germline CDR1 and CDR2 sequences are SGHDT and YYEEEE. The CDR3 nucleotides read TGTGCCAGCAGCCCACCGGGGACAAACTACAATGAGCAGTTCTTC. Translating it yields CASSPPGTNYNEQFF.

The CDR3 loop reads CASSNGNPGLPEYF. Written as DNA, the CDR3 is TGTGCCAGCAGCAACGGTAATCCGGGACTCCCCGAGTACTTC. V usage is TRBV21-1 and J usage is TRBJ2-7; TRBD2 is the table's D call and was not checked against the DNA. TRBV21-1 is listed as a pseudogene. The CDR3 totals 14 residues.

The chain links TRBV28 to TRBJ1-2; 7 bases are shared with TRBD1. V dropped 5 bases and J dropped 6; count of bases not matched to a gene: 9. The CDR3 runs 14 residues. From germline, CDR1 is MDHEN and CDR2 SYDVKM. The CDR3 DNA follows: TGTGCCAGCAGTCCCGGACAGGTGAGCCATGGCTACACCTTC. Translation: CASSPGQVSHGYTF.

CDR3 coding DNA: TGTGCCAGCAGGCTGACTAGCGGGTACGAGCAGTACTTC. This gives the protein CASRLTSGYEQYF. The J gene is TRBJ2-7, the V gene TRBV28; TRBD2 aligns across 10 bases. The CDR3 runs 13 residues. The J segment lost 4 bases and the V segment lost 6 bases, leaving 3 bases of the junction unmatched. CDR1 and CDR2 from the germline V gene are MDHEN and SYDVKM.

This clone has a single count. The chain couples TRBV27 to TRBJ1-1; 7 positions agree with TRBD1. Germline trimming cut 2 bases from V and 2 bases from J; bases unmatched to any gene: 5. Germline CDR1 reads MNHEY; CDR2 reads SMNVEV (reference sequence). The CDR3 totals 15 residues. The CDR3 region is CASSLGDRVNTEAFF. For the CDR3, the DNA is TGTGCCAGCAGTTTAGGCGACAGGGTCAACACTGAAGCTTTCTTT.

This CDR3 reads CASRGGGLYVRDEQYF. The CDR3 coding sequence is TGTGCCAGTAGAGGAGGGGGCCTATACGTTCGGGATGAGCAGTACTTC. This sequence joins TRBV19 and TRBJ2-7; the D gene is possibly TRBD1 (7 bases). CDR3 length: 16 amino acids. Germline V gene lookup returns CDR1 LNHDA and CDR2 SQIVND (reference sequence). Trimming took 6 bases from V and 7 from J, leaving 25 bases between them.

This clone came up once. The gene calls are TRBV28 and TRBJ1-2; no clear D gene. Per the germline V gene, CDR1 is MDHEN and CDR2 is SYDVKM. V dropped 8 bases and J dropped 3 bases, with 16 bases sitting between them. The CDR3 contains 14 residues. CDR3 sequence (DNA): TGTGCCAGCGCCCTGCGGGAATGGTACTATGGCTACACCTTC. Its protein is CASALREWYYGYTF.

Only one count was recorded for this clone. V gene TRBV19 combines with J gene TRBJ1-1; unclear D gene. The length of the CDR3 is 16 residues. CDR1 and CDR2 (germline): LNHDA, SQIVND (reference sequence). Trimming took off 2 bases at V and 1 base at J, with 14 bases between the two ends. CDR3 residues: CASSIYIWGGNTEAFF. The CDR3 nucleotides read TGTGCCAGTAGTATATATATTTGGGGAGGGAACACTGAAGCTTTCTTT.

The genes are TRBV6-5 and TRBJ2-5; TRBD1 matches at 8 bases. This CDR3 is 13 amino acids long. The V gene end was trimmed by 4 bases and the J gene end by 2 bases; junction bases not matched to a gene: 0. CDR1 is MNHEY, CDR2 SVGAGI, per germline. In DNA, the CDR3 is TGTGCCAGCAGTTGGGACAGGCAAGAGACCCAGTACTTC. Translating gives CASSWDRQETQYF.

The table lists this clone with many counts. In DNA form, the CDR3 reads TGTGCCAGCAGCGTAAGGAGTAGCGGGGAGATCACAGATACGCAGTATTTT. This codes for CASSVRSSGEITDTQYF. V usage is TRBV9 and J usage is TRBJ2-3; 8 bases map to TRBD2. The V segment lost 1 base and the J segment 2 bases; nucleotides outside the gene matches: 9. Per germline, CDR1 SGDLS and CDR2 YYNGEE. The CDR3 sequence is 17 residues long.

V gene TRBV4-2 combines with J gene TRBJ2-1, with 7 bases fitting TRBD2. The germline CDR1 and CDR2 sequences are LGHNA and YNFKEQ. V gave up 1 base and J gave up 2 bases; unmatched junction bases: 2. This CDR3 region has 15 residues. This chain's CDR3 is CASSQGAGAYNEQFF. The CDR3 DNA follows: TGTGCCAGCAGCCAAGGTGCGGGGGCCTACAATGAGCAGTTCTTC.